The clone carrying this T cell receptor beta chain was recorded many times. Its antigen is undetermined. With V trimmed by 3 bases and J by 8 bases, 2 bases remained unmatched. Germline CDR1 is LGHDT and CDR2 is YNNKEL (reference sequence). This CDR3 spans 15 amino acids. TCR beta CDR3 sequences were amplified from RNA transcripts. First-round RT-PCR with HTBI primers amplified the TCR CDR3 region. From the multiplex PCR reads, TCRdb called clonotypes with MiXCR, one entry per CDR3 protein. Of some 360,000 distinct CDR3 sequences in the sample, roughly 13% were seen once. This record belongs to a study of T cells in Graves' hyperthyroidism and ophthalmopathy. Background on the study: Peripheral blood draws took place at initial diagnosis, ahead of any treatment. Study-level points and caveats: Blood also held most thyroid clonotypes expanded beyond 0.001.

If no ophthalmopathy progression occurred within 18 months, Graves' hyperthyroidism was stable. Hyperthyroidism, newly diagnosed and lasting under 2 months, affected patients aged 18 to 65. V gene TRBV3-1 combines with J gene TRBJ2-1; TRBD2 matches at 15 bases. The origin of this receptor is a woman aged 60-70 years with Graves' hyperthyroidism. Sequenced: blood. The CDR3 region is CASSHGTSGRHEQFF. The CDR3 nucleotides are TGTGCCAGCAGCCACGGGACTAGCGGGAGGCATGAGCAGTTCTTC.